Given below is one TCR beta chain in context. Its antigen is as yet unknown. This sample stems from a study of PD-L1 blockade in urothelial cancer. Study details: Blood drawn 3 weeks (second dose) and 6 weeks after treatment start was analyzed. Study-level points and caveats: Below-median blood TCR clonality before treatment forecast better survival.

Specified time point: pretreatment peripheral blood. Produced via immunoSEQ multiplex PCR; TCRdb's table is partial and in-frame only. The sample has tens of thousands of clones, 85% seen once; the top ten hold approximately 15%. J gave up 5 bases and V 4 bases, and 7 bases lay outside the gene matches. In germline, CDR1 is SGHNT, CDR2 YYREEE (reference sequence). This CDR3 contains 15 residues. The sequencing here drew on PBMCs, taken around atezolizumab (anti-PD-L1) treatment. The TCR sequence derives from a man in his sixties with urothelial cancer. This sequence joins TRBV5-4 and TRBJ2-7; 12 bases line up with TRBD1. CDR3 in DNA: TGTGCCAGCAGCCGGGGGACAGGGGGCTTGAACGAGCAGTACTTC. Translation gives CASSRGTGGLNEQYF.